This is a list of T cell receptor beta chains from one sample in a study of CD8+ T cells in alopecia areata. The assay was immunoSEQ multiplex PCR, and TCRdb's table has in-frame clones only and misses some. The data show about 120,000 clones, under 40% seen once. Sequences were obtained from CD4+ T cells sorted from blood. The source of these receptors is a human donor with alopecia areata. Each CDR3 is given with its conserved first and last residue. A D gene is named only where the DNA matches it firmly. Size values are once, few and many counts, or a class for expanded clones, and some rows have none.

size: -
V: TRBV30
J: TRBJ2-2
D: -
CDR3: CAWSVQDTGELFF
DNA: TGTGCCTGGAGTGTACAGGACACCGGGGAGCTGTTTTTT

size: few
V: TRBV29-1
J: TRBJ2-2
D: -
CDR3: CSVSRMGRELFF
DNA: TGCAGCGTGTCCCGGATGGGAAGGGAGCTGTTTTTT

size: -
V: TRBV27
J: TRBJ2-3
D: -
CDR3: CASSLNTDTQYF
DNA: TGTGCCAGCAGTTTAAATACAGATACGCAGTATTTT

size: -
V: TRBV7-2
J: TRBJ1-1
D: TRBD1
CDR3: CASTPDRVGTEAFF
DNA: TGTGCCAGCACCCCGGACAGGGTGGGCACTGAAGCTTTCTTT

size: few
V: TRBV7-2
J: TRBJ2-7
D: -
CDR3: CASSLGQRATRQYF
DNA: TGTGCCAGCAGCTTAGGACAGCGCGCCACTAGGCAGTACTTC

size: -
V: TRBV5-1
J: TRBJ2-5
D: -
CDR3: CASSFGINRDETQYF
DNA: TGCGCCAGCAGCTTCGGAATTAACAGGGATGAGACCCAGTACTTC

size: -
V: TRBV5-4
J: TRBJ2-5
D: -
CDR3: CASSPSGVETQYF
DNA: TGTGCCAGCAGCCCATCAGGGGTGGAGACCCAGTACTTC

size: -
V: TRBV4-3
J: TRBJ1-1
D: -
CDR3: CASSQDPGVRTEAFF
DNA: TGCGCCAGCAGCCAAGACCCAGGGGTCCGTACTGAAGCTTTCTTT

size: once
V: TRBV5-1
J: TRBJ1-1
D: -
CDR3: CASSLAEGDRLNTEAFF
DNA: TGCGCCAGCAGCTTGGCCGAGGGCGACAGGTTGAACACTGAAGCTTTCTTT

size: -
V: TRBV30
J: TRBJ2-3
D: -
CDR3: CAWGGLATDTQYF
DNA: TGTGCCTGGGGGGGACTCGCCACAGATACGCAGTATTTT

size: -
V: TRBV9
J: TRBJ2-1
D: -
CDR3: CASSTLGGAGNEQFF
DNA: TGTGCCAGCAGCACCTTGGGGGGGGCTGGCAATGAGCAGTTCTTC

size: few
V: TRBV5-1
J: TRBJ2-5
D: -
CDR3: CASRVSTTAQETQYF
DNA: TGCGCCAGCCGAGTAAGCACCACAGCCCAAGAGACCCAGTACTTC

size: few
V: TRBV4-2
J: TRBJ1-2
D: -
CDR3: CASSPPNDYGYTF
DNA: TGTGCCAGCAGCCCGCCAAATGACTATGGCTACACCTTC

size: -
V: TRBV5-1
J: TRBJ2-1
D: TRBD2
CDR3: CASSLSTSGARVGEQFF
DNA: TGCGCCAGCAGCCTTTCCACTAGCGGGGCCCGAGTAGGGGAGCAGTTCTTC

size: -
V: TRBV29-1
J: TRBJ2-3
D: -
CDR3: CSGATPGDTQYF
DNA: TGCAGCGGCGCTACCCCTGGAGATACGCAGTATTTT